This TCR beta chain was obtained from a study of T cell responses to AZD1222 COVID-19 vaccine. Overall study findings and caveats: Reports indicate that nearly half of spike-specific TCRs are directed at unmutated variant regions. Spike-specific TCR repertoires showed rising breadth and depth after two AZD1222 doses.

About this clone itself: Its target is unknown.

Produced via immunoSEQ multiplex PCR; TCRdb's table is partial and in-frame only. The table includes tens of thousands of clones, nearly 80% detected once. The CDR3 totals 13 residues. Germline V CDR1 and CDR2: WNHNN, SYGVQD (reference sequence). Trimming took 4 bases from V and 0 from J, leaving 6 bases between them. The V gene is TRBV10-1, the J gene TRBJ1-2; no definite D call. The sample in question was peripheral blood, obtained 28 days after the second AZD1222 dose. This clonotype was sampled from an adult who received the AZD1222 COVID-19 vaccine. This CDR3 reads CASSGDSNYGYTF. CDR3 bases: TGCGCCAGCAGTGGGGATTCTAACTATGGCTACACCTTC.